This T cell receptor beta chain was captured by sequencing in a study of beta chain features in type 1 diabetes. Background on the study: Sorted cells examined across all samples numbered 95 million to 120 million. Study results and limitations: Small HLA sub-analyses could not settle whether HLA shapes TCRB rearrangement.

CD4+ cells of the naive, central memory, regulatory and stem cell-like memory types were sorted via CD45RO/CCR7/CD25/CD127/CD95/CD27. A word on this clone: What it binds is not known.

Germline V gives CDR1 SGHTA, CDR2 FQGNSA. The CDR3 runs to 16 residues. J gave up 2 bases and V 5 bases, and 4 bases lay outside the gene matches. Investigators reverse transcribed all isolated RNA, so they sequenced expressed TCRB transcripts. TCRdb keeps only in-frame clones here, not all; method: immunoSEQ multiplex PCR. The sample yields under 800,000 clones, around 16% seen once. The sequence was collected from a man between 18 and 35 years old in good health. Input material: naive CD4+ T cells from blood. The V gene is TRBV7-2, the J gene TRBJ2-1, with 12 bases lining up with TRBD2. The CDR3 nucleotides are TGTGCCAGCAGCCCCGGACTAGCGGGAACCTACAATGAGCAGTTCTTC. It codes for CASSPGLAGTYNEQFF. The full variable domain, its missing parts supplied by reference TRBV7-2 and TRBJ2-1, is GAGVSQSPSNKVTEKGKDVELRCDPISGHTALYWYRQSLGQGLEFLIYFQGNSAPDKSGLPSDRFSAERTGGSVSTLTIQRTQQEDSAVYLCASSPGLAGTYNEQFFGPGTRLTVL.